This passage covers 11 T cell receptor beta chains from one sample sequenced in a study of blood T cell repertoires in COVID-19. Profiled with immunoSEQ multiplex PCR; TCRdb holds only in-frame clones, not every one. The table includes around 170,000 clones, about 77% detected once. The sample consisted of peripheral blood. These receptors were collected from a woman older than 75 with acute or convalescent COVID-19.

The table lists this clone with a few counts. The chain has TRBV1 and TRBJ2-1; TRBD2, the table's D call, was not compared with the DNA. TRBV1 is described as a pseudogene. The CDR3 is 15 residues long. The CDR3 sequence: CTSNPSGPSYNEQFF. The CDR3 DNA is TGCACCAGCAACCCTAGCGGCCCCTCCTACAATGAGCAGTTCTTC.

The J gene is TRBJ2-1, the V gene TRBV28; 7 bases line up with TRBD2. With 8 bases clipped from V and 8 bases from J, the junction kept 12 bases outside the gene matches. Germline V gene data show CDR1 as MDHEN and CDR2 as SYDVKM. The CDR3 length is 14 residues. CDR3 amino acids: CASRQGGSWDEQFF. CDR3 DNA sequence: TGTGCCAGCCGCCAGGGAGGGAGCTGGGATGAGCAGTTCTTC.

CDR3: CASSDGQGTAEQYF. CDR3 nucleotides: TGCGCCAGCAGCGACGGACAGGGTACTGCCGAGCAGTACTTC. This chain links TRBV5-1 with TRBJ2-7; 8 bases agree with TRBD1. The J segment lost 6 bases and the V segment lost 4 bases, leaving 9 bases of the junction unmatched. There are 14 residues in the CDR3. Germline V gene sequence: CDR1 SGHRS, CDR2 YFSETQ.

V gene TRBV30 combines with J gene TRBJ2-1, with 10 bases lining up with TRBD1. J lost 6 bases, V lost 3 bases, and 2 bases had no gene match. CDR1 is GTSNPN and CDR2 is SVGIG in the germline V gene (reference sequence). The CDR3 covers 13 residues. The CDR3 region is CAWRGTGVNEQFF. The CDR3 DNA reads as TGTGCCTGGAGAGGGACAGGGGTCAATGAGCAGTTCTTC.

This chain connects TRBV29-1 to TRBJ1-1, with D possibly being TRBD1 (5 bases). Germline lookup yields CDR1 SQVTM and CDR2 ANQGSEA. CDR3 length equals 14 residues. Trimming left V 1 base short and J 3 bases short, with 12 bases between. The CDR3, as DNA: TGCAGCGTTGAAGCCCCTCCGGGGGACACTGAAGCTTTCTTT. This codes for CSVEAPPGDTEAFF.

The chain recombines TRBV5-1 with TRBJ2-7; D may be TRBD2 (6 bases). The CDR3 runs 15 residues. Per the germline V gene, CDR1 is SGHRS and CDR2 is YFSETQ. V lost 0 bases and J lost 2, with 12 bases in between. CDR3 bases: TGCGCCAGCAGCTTGGGAGGGACTTCTGCCTACGAGCAGTACTTC. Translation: CASSLGGTSAYEQYF.

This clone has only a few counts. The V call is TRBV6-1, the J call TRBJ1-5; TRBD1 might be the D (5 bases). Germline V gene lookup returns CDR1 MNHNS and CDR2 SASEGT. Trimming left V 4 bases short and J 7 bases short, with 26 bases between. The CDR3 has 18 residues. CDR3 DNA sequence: TGTGCCAGCAGTGGCCTTAGGGTGGGGCGGGGTGCGGAACAGCCCCAGCATTTT. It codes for CASSGLRVGRGAEQPQHF.

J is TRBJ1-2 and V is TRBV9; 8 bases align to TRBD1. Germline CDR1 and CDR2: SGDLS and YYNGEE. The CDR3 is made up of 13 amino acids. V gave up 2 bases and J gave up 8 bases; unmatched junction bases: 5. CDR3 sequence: CASSVGQGKGYTF. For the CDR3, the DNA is TGTGCCAGCAGCGTCGGACAGGGAAAAGGCTACACCTTC.

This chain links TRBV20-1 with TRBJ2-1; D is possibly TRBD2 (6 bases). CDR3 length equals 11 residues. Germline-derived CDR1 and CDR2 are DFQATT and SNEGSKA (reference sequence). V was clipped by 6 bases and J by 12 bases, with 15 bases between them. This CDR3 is CSAAEGPGQFF. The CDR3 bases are TGCAGTGCGGCGGAGGGCCCCGGGCAGTTCTTC.

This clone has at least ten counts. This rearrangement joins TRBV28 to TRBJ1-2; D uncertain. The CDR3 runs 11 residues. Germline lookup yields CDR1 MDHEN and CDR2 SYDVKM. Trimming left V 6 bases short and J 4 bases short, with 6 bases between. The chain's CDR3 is CASSYRYGYTF. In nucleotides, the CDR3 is TGTGCCAGCAGCTACCGCTATGGCTACACCTTC.

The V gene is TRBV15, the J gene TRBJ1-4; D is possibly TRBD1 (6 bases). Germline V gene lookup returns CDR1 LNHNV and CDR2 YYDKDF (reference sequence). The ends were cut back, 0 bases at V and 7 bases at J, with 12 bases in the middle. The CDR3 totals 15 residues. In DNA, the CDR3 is TGTGCCACCAGCAGAGACAGGTCCAGGGGTGAAAAACTGTTTTTT. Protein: CATSRDRSRGEKLFF.